Listed here are 27 T cell receptor beta chains from one sample, sequenced in a study of cytomegalovirus exposure and HLA in healthy donors. It was with 60 Vbeta and 13 Jbeta primers that the PCR ran. Using immunoSEQ multiplex PCR, the repertoire was profiled, and TCRdb retains in-frame clones only, with some absent. This sample has approximately 190,000 clones, with 81% found just once. Sequencing was performed on PBMCs. The source of these receptors is a middle-aged man in good health and CMV-seropositive.

In DNA form, the CDR3 reads TGCGCCAGCAGCCGACAGGGGGCGTGGGAGCAGTACTTC. Translation gives CASSRQGAWEQYF. The chain carries TRBV4-1 and TRBJ2-7, with 10 bases that match TRBD1. V lost 4 bases, J lost 7 bases, and 4 bases stayed unmatched. The CDR3 is 13 amino acids. Looked up from germline, CDR1 is MGHRA and CDR2 is YSYEKL.

This chain links TRBV11-3 with TRBJ2-4, with TRBD1 as a possible D gene (5 bases). The CDR3 runs to 15 residues. Per germline, CDR1 SGHNT and CDR2 YENEEA. Trimming pared 1 base from V and 6 bases from J, leaving 13 bases between. CDR3 loop: CASSLAWVRGNIQYF. The CDR3 DNA sequence: TGTGCCAGCAGCTTAGCGTGGGTTAGGGGAAACATTCAGTACTTC.

The chain uses TRBV19 and TRBJ2-2, with 8 bases identical to TRBD2. Trimming cost V 7 bases and J 2 bases; bases outside gene matches: 9. The CDR3 contains 16 residues. Germline CDR1 is LNHDA and CDR2 is SQIVND (reference sequence). The CDR3 loop is CASNPGVAGNTGELFF. The CDR3 nucleotides read TGTGCCAGTAACCCTGGGGTAGCGGGAAACACCGGGGAGCTGTTTTTT.

This clone was counted a few times. The chain combines TRBV29-1 with TRBJ2-7; 8 bases fit TRBD2. With V trimmed by 4 bases and J by 7 bases, 6 bases remained unmatched. CDR1 and CDR2 (germline): SQVTM, ANQGSEA. This CDR3 spans 12 amino acids. This chain's CDR3 is CSVAGGVGEQYF. The CDR3 coding sequence is TGCAGCGTTGCCGGGGGGGTAGGGGAGCAGTACTTC.

The J gene is TRBJ1-6, the V gene TRBV6-6; TRBD1 agrees at 7 bases. Germline V gives CDR1 MNHNY, CDR2 SVGAGI (reference sequence). J was trimmed by 5 bases and V by 0 bases; bases with no gene match: 4. The CDR3 is 16 amino acids. The CDR3 protein is CASSYSAGTDNSPLHF. CDR3 bases: TGTGCCAGCAGTTACTCCGCCGGGACAGATAATTCACCCCTCCACTTT.

The rearrangement joins TRBV21-1 to TRBJ2-3; the table's D gene call, TRBD2, was not cross checked with the DNA. TRBV21-1 is classified as a pseudogene. This CDR3 has 13 amino acids. CDR3 residues: CASSKVASGEWYF. The CDR3 DNA reads as TGTGCCAGCAGCAAAGTAGCGAGCGGAGAGTGGTATTTT.

There are a few counts of this clone. The V gene is TRBV2, the J gene TRBJ2-1; TRBD2 matches at 10 bases. CDR1 and CDR2 (germline): SNHLY, FYNNEI. The CDR3 has 17 amino acids. V gave up 10 bases and J gave up 9 bases; unmatched junction bases: 21. CDR3 coding DNA: TGTGCCACCAGAGGCGGGGATACGGCTAGCGGGGGCGGTGAGCAGTTCTTC. It translates to CATRGGDTASGGGEQFF.

This clone was seen a handful of times. The genes are TRBV5-4 and TRBJ2-2; 11 bases fit TRBD2. The V segment lost 9 bases and the J segment 1 base; nucleotides outside the gene matches: 2. The germline V gene has CDR1 SGHNT and CDR2 YYREEE (reference sequence). The CDR3 covers 14 residues. The CDR3 DNA reads TGTGCCACAGGACTAGCGGGGAACACCGGGGAGCTGTTTTTT. This sequence encodes CATGLAGNTGELFF.

The V gene is TRBV28, the J gene TRBJ2-6, with D unclear. The CDR3 is made up of 13 amino acids. Germline assignment: CDR1 MDHEN and CDR2 SYDVKM. The V gene lost 7 bases and the J gene lost 2 bases, with 6 bases spanning the gap. The CDR3 coding sequence is TGTGCCAGCACCAATCCTGGGGCCAACGTCCTGACTTTC. This codes for CASTNPGANVLTF.

V usage is TRBV6-6 and J usage is TRBJ1-1; D not resolved. The CDR3 covers 16 residues. Germline CDR1 reads MNHNY; CDR2 reads SVGAGI (reference sequence). The V gene lost 0 bases and the J gene lost 3 bases, with 14 bases spanning the gap. This chain's CDR3 is CASSYSTFPMDTEAFF. Written as DNA, the CDR3 is TGTGCCAGCAGTTACTCGACTTTCCCTATGGACACTGAAGCTTTCTTT.

The V and J genes are TRBV4-2 and TRBJ1-2; 10 nucleotides align to TRBD1. The CDR3 extends over 15 amino acids. Per germline, CDR1 LGHNA and CDR2 YNFKEQ. With 1 base clipped from V and 7 bases from J, the junction kept 6 bases outside the gene matches. The CDR3 DNA follows: TGTGCCAGCAGCCAAGCCCCGACAGGGGGCTTTGGCTACACCTTC. This sequence encodes CASSQAPTGGFGYTF.

V usage is TRBV28 and J usage is TRBJ1-1, with 7 bases fitting TRBD1. With 1 base clipped from V and 4 bases from J, the junction kept 6 bases outside the gene matches. This CDR3 comprises 15 residues. Germline CDR1 is MDHEN and CDR2 is SYDVKM. The CDR3 coding sequence is TGTGCCAGCAGTTTATCCCAGGGGGTAGGCACTGAAGCTTTCTTT. It is translated as CASSLSQGVGTEAFF.

The rearrangement uses TRBV9 and TRBJ1-1; possible D gene TRBD1, 5 bases. Germline V gene sequence: CDR1 SGDLS, CDR2 YYNGEE. The CDR3 has 14 amino acids. V was trimmed by 0 bases and J by 1 base, leaving 7 bases between them. CDR3 nucleotides: TGTGCCAGCAGCGTAGGGACACAGAACACTGAAGCTTTCTTT. Amino acids: CASSVGTQNTEAFF.

This clone was detected once. The V gene is TRBV7-9, the J gene TRBJ1-2; no reliable D call. CDR1 SEHNR and CDR2 FQNEAQ come from the germline V gene (reference sequence). This CDR3 region has 15 residues. V was clipped by 0 bases and J by 2 bases, with 10 bases between them. Written as DNA, the CDR3 is TGTGCCAGCAGCTTAGCGGGCACGGAAAACTATGGCTACACCTTC. Translated, it gives CASSLAGTENYGYTF.

The V gene is TRBV18, the J gene TRBJ2-7; TRBD1 matches at 7 bases. This CDR3 has 14 residues. The germline V gene has CDR1 KGHSH and CDR2 LQKENI. Unmatched junction bases numbered 6, after V lost 3 bases and J lost 4 bases. In DNA form, the CDR3 reads TGTGCCAGCTCACCTTTACAGGGGACGTACGAGCAGTACTTC. Amino acid sequence: CASSPLQGTYEQYF.

The chain employs TRBV18 and TRBJ2-5, with 10 bases that match TRBD2. The germline CDR1 and CDR2 sequences are KGHSH and LQKENI. The ends lost 2 bases at V and 5 bases at J; junction bases unmatched: 11. There are 17 residues in the CDR3. The CDR3 spells CASSPSQAGGLVETQYF. The CDR3 coding sequence is TGTGCCAGCTCACCATCTCAAGCGGGAGGGCTCGTCGAGACCCAGTACTTC.

J is TRBJ1-1 and V is TRBV27, with D possibly matching TRBD1 (6 bases). This CDR3 is 17 amino acids long. Germline V gene data show CDR1 as MNHEY and CDR2 as SMNVEV (reference sequence). V lost 6 bases and J 0 bases, leaving 20 bases between the germline ends. In DNA, the CDR3 is TGTGCCAGCAGCCTATCCCCAGGGGACCACATGAACACTGAAGCTTTCTTT. Translating gives CASSLSPGDHMNTEAFF.

This clone was recorded once. The J gene is TRBJ1-4, the V gene TRBV5-1; 9 bases line up with TRBD1. Germline values: CDR1 SGHRS, CDR2 YFSETQ. Trimming at V came to 2 bases and at J to 7 bases, leaving 9 bases not matched to a gene. The CDR3 consists of 16 residues. The DNA of the CDR3 is TGCGCCAGCAGCTTTTCCGGGACAGGGCAGCTTGAAAAACTGTTTTTT. Amino acids: CASSFSGTGQLEKLFF.

The chain is built from TRBV27 and TRBJ2-7, with 13 bases identical to TRBD2. This CDR3 comprises 14 residues. The germline CDR1 and CDR2 sequences are MNHEY and SMNVEV (reference sequence). The junction had 3 bases not matched to a gene; V was cut back by 5 bases and J by 5 bases. For the CDR3, the DNA is TGTGCCAGCAGTCGCGGGACTAGCGGGAACGAGCAGTACTTC. Translation: CASSRGTSGNEQYF.

V and J are TRBV4-1 and TRBJ1-6; the match to TRBD1 covers 10 bases. CDR1 and CDR2 from the germline V gene are MGHRA and YSYEKL. The CDR3 contains 14 residues. Trimming took 3 bases from V and 18 from J; bases not matched to a gene: 11. The CDR3 DNA follows: TGCGCCAGCAGCCAGCCGGGACAGGGGCGTCCGCCCCACTTT. Residues: CASSQPGQGRPPHF.

This chain uses TRBV5-4 with TRBJ2-3; 7 bases are shared with TRBD2. Germline-derived CDR1 and CDR2 are SGHNT and YYREEE (reference sequence). This CDR3 is 16 amino acids long. The V gene end was trimmed by 3 bases and the J gene end by 6 bases; junction bases not matched to a gene: 13. CDR3 bases: TGTGCCAGCAGCTCGCGGGTAGCGGGTCTCGCGGATACGCAGTATTTT. Its protein product is CASSSRVAGLADTQYF. Using reference TRBV5-4 and TRBJ2-3 for the parts outside the CDR3, the full variable domain is ETGVTQSPTHLIKTRGQQVTLRCSSQSGHNTVSWYQQALGQGPQFIFQYYREEENGRGNFPPRFSGLQFPNYSSELNVNALELDDSALYLCASSSRVAGLADTQYFGPGTRLTVL.

The rearrangement uses TRBV6-1 and TRBJ2-7; 10 bases match TRBD1. V trimming: 6 bases; J trimming: 3 bases; junction bases outside the gene matches: 8. The CDR3 runs 15 residues. The germline V gene has CDR1 MNHNS and CDR2 SASEGT. CDR3 DNA: TGTGCCAGCAGGTACCAGACAGGGGGCCTCTACGAGCAGTACTTC. It encodes CASRYQTGGLYEQYF.

The J gene is TRBJ2-5, the V gene TRBV5-1, with TRBD2 matching 9 bases. CDR1 is SGHRS and CDR2 is YFSETQ in the germline V gene. The V segment lost 2 bases and the J segment 1 base; nucleotides outside the gene matches: 3. The CDR3 runs to 15 residues. The CDR3 region is CASSFLAGVQETQYF. CDR3 nucleotide sequence: TGCGCCAGCAGCTTTTTAGCGGGGGTCCAAGAGACCCAGTACTTC. The complete variable domain, with remaining parts taken from reference TRBV5-1 and TRBJ2-5, reads KAGVTQTPRYLIKTRGQQVTLSCSPISGHRSVSWYQQTPGQGLQFLFEYFSETQRNKGNFPGRFSGRQFSNSRSEMNVSTLELGDSALYLCASSFLAGVQETQYFGPGTRLLVL.

The chain links TRBV7-2 to TRBJ2-7; 9 nucleotides align to TRBD1. Unmatched junction bases numbered 7, after V lost 5 bases and J lost 5 bases. Germline-derived CDR1 and CDR2 are SGHTA and FQGNSA. The CDR3 is made up of 14 amino acids. Here the CDR3 DNA reads TGTGCCAGCAGCCCGGGACAGGGTGTCAACGAGCAGTACTTC. It codes for CASSPGQGVNEQYF.

J is TRBJ2-7 and V is TRBV5-4; 7 bases match TRBD2. The junction had 10 bases not matched to a gene; V was cut back by 1 base and J by 6 bases. Looked up from germline, CDR1 is SGHNT and CDR2 is YYREEE (reference sequence). This CDR3 is 15 amino acids long. DNA of the CDR3: TGTGCCAGCAGCTTGAGGTCTAGCGGCCAGTTCGAGCAGTACTTC. This gives the protein CASSLRSSGQFEQYF.

The genes are TRBV9 and TRBJ2-3, with TRBD2 identical over 10 bases. The CDR3 covers 18 residues. Trimming cost V 3 bases and J 0 bases; bases outside gene matches: 10. The germline V gene encodes CDR1 SGDLS and CDR2 YYNGEE. The CDR3 here is CASSAQLETSGSTDTQYF. The CDR3 DNA is TGTGCCAGCAGCGCCCAGTTGGAGACTAGCGGGAGCACAGATACGCAGTATTTT.

The chain carries TRBV7-8 and TRBJ2-5; weak D call: TRBD1 (7 bases). V lost 2 bases and J 1 base, leaving 11 bases between the germline ends. Germline V gives CDR1 SGHVS, CDR2 FQNEAQ. This CDR3 comprises 15 residues. CDR3 sequence reads: CASSLFQGGQETQYF. The CDR3 bases are TGTGCCAGCAGCTTATTCCAGGGGGGCCAAGAGACCCAGTACTTC.